The 20 T cell receptor beta chains below were found in one sample sequenced in a study of response to subunit inactivated influenza vaccine. TCRdb ran MiXCR on the RT-PCR reads and lists one entry per CDR3 protein. The sample lists 650,000 or so distinct CDR3 sequences; 12% to 15% were seen once. The input for sequencing was PBMCs from blood, taken approximately 15 days before vaccination. The receptors derive from a man aged 45-65 years who received an inactivated influenza vaccine.

This clonotype was seen a handful of times. The CDR3 sequence: CAGGPDTQYF. The DNA of the CDR3 is TGTGCCGGAGGCCCGGATACGCAGTATTTT. The J gene is TRBJ2-3, the V gene TRBV12-3 or TRBV12-4, with D possibly being TRBD2 (5 bases). The CDR3 loop spans 10 amino acids. V was cut by 11 bases and J by 6 bases, with 9 bases left in between.

This clonotype was seen only a few times. The genes are TRBV4-3 and TRBJ2-5; maybe TRBD2 (6 bases). Germline lookup yields CDR1 LGHNA and CDR2 YSLEER. This CDR3 comprises 15 residues. The V end lost 1 base, the J end lost 5 bases, and 14 bases lay between the germline ends. For the CDR3, the DNA is TGCGCCAGCAGCCAAGTCCTTGCTGCGGGGGAGACCCAGTACTTC. This gives the protein CASSQVLAAGETQYF.

The V and J genes are TRBV24-1 and TRBJ2-1, with 9 bases identical to TRBD1. This CDR3 is 14 amino acids long. V shed 3 bases, J shed 8 bases, and the junction held 4 bases outside the gene matches. Germline V gene sequence: CDR1 KGHDR, CDR2 SFDVKD. DNA of the CDR3: TGTGCCACCAGTGATCCAACAGGGGGCTATGAGCAGTTCTTC. Its protein product is CATSDPTGGYEQFF.

The chain couples TRBV27 to TRBJ2-1; 7 bases match TRBD2. Germline CDR1 and CDR2: MNHEY and SMNVEV (reference sequence). The V gene end was trimmed by 5 bases and the J gene end by 0 bases; junction bases not matched to a gene: 7. This CDR3 has 16 amino acids. DNA for the CDR3: TGTGCCAGCAGTACGCCTAGCGGAAGCTCCTACAATGAGCAGTTCTTC. Its translation is CASSTPSGSSYNEQFF.

The CDR3: CSARRVGNTGELFF. Written as DNA, the CDR3 is TGCAGTGCTAGAAGGGTCGGGAACACCGGGGAGCTGTTTTTT. The chain joins TRBV20-1 to TRBJ2-2; D is unclear. Germline V lookup: CDR1 DFQATT, CDR2 SNEGSKA (reference sequence). There are 14 residues in the CDR3. V lost 2 bases to trimming and J lost 1 base, with 8 bases between them.

This clonotype was counted a few times. The chain couples TRBV5-1 to TRBJ2-2; no reliable D call. The V end lost 6 bases, the J end lost 0 bases, and 9 bases lay between the germline ends. CDR3 length equals 14 residues. CDR1 is SGHRS and CDR2 is YFSETQ in the germline V gene. The CDR3: CASTPLANTGELFF. CDR3 DNA sequence: TGCGCCAGCACCCCCCTGGCGAACACCGGGGAGCTGTTTTTT.

This clonotype was observed many times. Compared with germline, one end of the junction differs, possibly owing to a read error. CDR3 sequence reads: CASSLRADTQYF. CDR3 nucleotides: TGTGCCAGCAGCTTAAGGGCAGATACGCAGTATTTT. This sequence joins TRBV5-1 and TRBJ2-3, with unresolved D. The germline V gene has CDR1 SGHRS and CDR2 YFSETQ. This CDR3 contains 12 residues. The variable domain in full, with the rest retrieved from reference TRBV5-1 and TRBJ2-3, is KAGVTQTPRYLIKTRGQQVTLSCSPISGHRSVSWYQQTPGQGLQFLFEYFSETQRNKGNFPGRFSGRQFSNSRSEMNVSTLELGDSALYLCASSLRADTQYFGPGTRLTVL.

This clonotype has only a few counts. The genes are TRBV18 and TRBJ2-5; the D gene is possibly TRBD1 (6 bases). The germline gives CDR1 KGHSH, CDR2 LQKENI. The V gene lost 4 bases and the J gene lost 7 bases, with 16 bases spanning the gap. The CDR3 extends over 14 amino acids. CDR3: CASSLQGRAGTQYF. The DNA of the CDR3 is TGTGCCAGCTCACTACAGGGAAGGGCGGGGACCCAGTACTTC.

This clonotype occurred a few times. This rearrangement joins TRBV4-1 to TRBJ1-5, with 8 bases lining up with TRBD1. Germline loops: CDR1 MGHRA, CDR2 YSYEKL. Trimming at V came to 6 bases and at J to 7 bases, leaving 8 bases not matched to a gene. This CDR3 contains 14 residues. The CDR3 here is CASSQDRASQPQHF. The CDR3 DNA sequence: TGCGCCAGCAGTCAGGACAGGGCCTCGCAGCCCCAGCATTTT.

This clonotype was counted at least ten times. This chain joins TRBV3-1 and TRBJ2-4, with D maybe TRBD2 (6 bases). Per germline, CDR1 LGHDT and CDR2 YNNKEL (reference sequence). The CDR3 spans 13 residues. The germline V and J ends were trimmed by 3 bases and 4 bases, with 7 bases remaining between them. CDR3 in amino acids: CASSQTSKNIQYF. The CDR3 DNA is TGTGCCAGCAGCCAGACTAGTAAAAACATTCAGTACTTC.

The CDR3 spells CASSYGVGLMNTEAFF. DNA of the CDR3: TGTGCCAGCAGTTACGGGGTCGGACTCATGAACACTGAAGCTTTCTTT. The chain is built from TRBV6-5 and TRBJ1-1; D remains ambiguous. The CDR3 is 16 residues long. Germline values: CDR1 MNHEY, CDR2 SVGAGI. With 2 bases removed from V and 0 bases from J, the gap between germline ends came to 13 bases.

This chain joins TRBV5-1 and TRBJ2-7, with 7 bases identical to TRBD2. The V gene end was trimmed by 1 base and the J gene end by 0 bases; junction bases not matched to a gene: 10. The CDR3 totals 17 residues. Germline V gene lookup returns CDR1 SGHRS and CDR2 YFSETQ. Here the CDR3 reads CASSLNPPGGTSYEQYF. The CDR3 DNA reads TGCGCCAGCAGCTTGAACCCCCCGGGAGGTACCTCCTACGAGCAGTACTTC.

Ten or more counts support this clonotype. The junction and the germline gene differ at one end; a read error may be behind it. The chain combines TRBV12-3 or TRBV12-4 with TRBJ1-2; TRBD1 is a possible D gene (6 bases). The CDR3 contains 11 residues. The CDR3 DNA is TGTGCCAGCAGTATAGCACAGGGATACACCTTC. Residues: CASSIAQGYTF.

This clonotype was seen a handful of times. This chain connects TRBV12-3 or TRBV12-4 to TRBJ1-1; the match to TRBD1 covers 7 bases. This CDR3 contains 15 residues. The V segment lost 5 bases and the J segment 1 base; nucleotides outside the gene matches: 7. CDR3: CASSPTTGRNTEAFF. DNA for the CDR3: TGTGCCAGCAGTCCAACGACAGGGAGGAACACTGAAGCTTTCTTT.

In this sample, this clonotype turned up a few times. The J gene is TRBJ2-5, the V gene TRBV28; 9 nucleotides line up with TRBD2. Germline trimming cut 0 bases from V and 0 bases from J; bases unmatched to any gene: 8. CDR3 length: 18 residues. Germline CDR1 reads MDHEN; CDR2 reads SYDVKM. CDR3: CASSLWGRGTSNQETQYF. CDR3 bases: TGTGCCAGCAGTTTATGGGGCCGAGGGACTAGCAACCAAGAGACCCAGTACTTC.

The V gene is TRBV20-1, the J gene TRBJ2-1; D not certain. In germline, CDR1 is DFQATT, CDR2 SNEGSKA (reference sequence). The CDR3 consists of 9 residues. Trimming removed 6 bases at V and 12 bases at J, with 9 bases between. The CDR3 DNA follows: TGCAGTGCAAATGAAGTGCAGTTCTTC. Its translation: CSANEVQFF.

The chain couples TRBV20-1 to TRBJ2-7, with 7 bases matching TRBD2. The CDR3 is 15 amino acids. Germline CDR1 is DFQATT and CDR2 is SNEGSKA (reference sequence). V trimming: 2 bases; J trimming: 0 bases; junction bases outside the gene matches: 7. CDR3 sequence: CSARSFSGHSYEQYF. The CDR3 bases are TGCAGTGCTAGAAGCTTTAGCGGGCACTCCTACGAGCAGTACTTC.

This chain joins TRBV28 and TRBJ2-5; D is perhaps TRBD1 or TRBD2 (5 bases each). Trimming shortened V by 6 bases and J by 5 bases, and 13 bases separated the two germline ends. The CDR3 extends over 13 amino acids. Germline V gives CDR1 MDHEN, CDR2 SYDVKM. The CDR3 here is CASRGTRWETQYF. The CDR3 DNA reads TGTGCCAGCAGGGGGACCCGATGGGAGACCCAGTACTTC. Complete variable domain (other parts from reference TRBV28 and TRBJ2-5): DVKVTQSSRYLVKRTGEKVFLECVQDMDHENMFWYRQDPGLGLRLIYFSYDVKMKEKGDIPEGYSVSREKKERFSLILESASTNQTSMYLCASRGTRWETQYFGPGTRLLVL.

This clonotype was seen ten or more times. The V call is TRBV6-1, the J call TRBJ1-2, with a possible D match to TRBD1 (5 bases). The CDR3 consists of 15 residues. Trimming pared 6 bases from V and 5 bases from J, leaving 19 bases between. The V gene's germline CDR1 is MNHNS and CDR2 SASEGT. CDR3 bases: TGTGCCAGCAGCCTAGGACTAGAGGGGTTATATGGCTACACCTTC. Amino acids: CASSLGLEGLYGYTF.

This clonotype has only a few counts. V is TRBV12-3 or TRBV12-4 and J is TRBJ1-5; TRBD1 might be the D (5 bases). The CDR3 consists of 14 residues. Trimming took off 2 bases at V and 9 bases at J, with 14 bases between the two ends. The CDR3 spells CASSLSAGTRPQHF. CDR3 bases: TGTGCCAGCAGTTTATCCGCCGGGACCAGGCCCCAGCATTTT.